The source of this T cell receptor beta chain is a study of cytomegalovirus exposure and HLA in healthy donors. Background on the study: Of all 400 or so donors who were genotyped, around 82% belonged to the Caucasian-associated ancestry cluster. Study-level results: Productive rates of about 90% or about 30% were seen for most TCR beta V segments in an earlier analysis.

The donors (healthy individuals) were bone marrow donors. Trimming left V 1 base short and J 4 bases short, with 11 bases between. The CDR3 length is 14 residues. The germline V gene encodes CDR1 SGHDT and CDR2 YYEEEE. The PCR made use of 60 Vbeta and 13 Jbeta primers. TCRdb's table, derived via immunoSEQ multiplex PCR, lists solely in-frame clones and lacks some. The sample includes approximately 170,000 clones, around 77% of them seen just once. In its sample, this clone was seen once. Its antigen is currently unknown. The rearrangement joins TRBV5-6 to TRBJ1-2, with a possible D match to TRBD1 (6 bases). The receptor comes from a woman in her late teens or twenties in good health and CMV-seronegative. The source material was PBMCs. The CDR3 DNA follows: TGTGCCAGCAGCTTGAAAAGGGGGTCCTATGGCTACACCTTC. This encodes CASSLKRGSYGYTF. Full variable domain (outside the CDR3, taken from reference TRBV5-6 and TRBJ1-2): DAGVTQSPTHLIKTRGQQVTLRCSPKSGHDTVSWYQQALGQGPQFIFQYYEEEERQRGNFPDRFSGHQFPNYSSELNVNALLLGDSALYLCASSLKRGSYGYTFGSGTRLTVV.